Listed here is a single T cell receptor beta chain. These data belong to a study of blood T cell repertoires in COVID-19. The wider study: Acute and convalescent COVID-19 samples came from the United States, Italy and Spain. The analysed material was cDNA or gDNA that came from T cells, B-cell-depleted T cells, or PBMCs.

How the authors handled the data: Amplification with reference gene primers provided the estimates of nucleated cell counts. The data were produced by immunoSEQ multiplex PCR, yet TCRdb's version contains in-frame clones alone and is incomplete. That table furnishes V, J and clone size, whereas the DNA furnished D and trimming. The sample lists around 100,000 clones, 80% to 90% occurring once. Germline CDR1 reads GTSNPN; CDR2 reads SVGIG (reference sequence). This CDR3 comprises 12 residues. Trimming cost V 5 bases and J 6 bases; bases outside gene matches: 6. This chain uses TRBV30 with TRBJ2-7; 8 bases fit TRBD1. This sequence originates from a man older than 75 with acute or convalescent COVID-19. Sequences were obtained from peripheral blood. This CDR3 reads CAWGTGGGEQYF. The CDR3 coding sequence is TGTGCCTGGGGGACAGGCGGAGGCGAGCAGTACTTC.